The 8 T cell receptor beta chains given below trace back to one sample, sequenced in a study of neurological immune-mediated disorders. Time point in this sample: longitudinal time-point 2. TCRdb processed the 5' RACE reads anew with MiXCR; each CDR3 protein has one entry. The sample contains 65,000 to 85,000 distinct CDR3 sequences, more than 5% of which appear only once. Sequencing was done on a sample of PBMCs. The receptors were gathered from a woman in her fifties or sixties with multiple sclerosis.

This clonotype occurred many times. The chain couples TRBV3-1 to TRBJ2-1, with 8 bases matching TRBD1. Germline lookup yields CDR1 LGHDT and CDR2 YNNKEL (reference sequence). The CDR3 extends over 15 amino acids. V dropped 0 bases and J dropped 9; count of bases not matched to a gene: 7. CDR3 DNA sequence: TGTGCCAGCAGCCAAGATTGGGCAGGGGGCCTTGAGCAGTTCTTC. Its translation: CASSQDWAGGLEQFF.

This clonotype was seen many times. The chain carries TRBV20-1 and TRBJ1-1; TRBD1 matches at 8 bases. The CDR3 extends over 14 amino acids. V lost 6 bases and J lost 8; bases outside the gene matches: 14. Germline loops: CDR1 DFQATT, CDR2 SNEGSKA (reference sequence). CDR3 region: CSARDRSQSREAFF. Written as DNA, the CDR3 is TGCAGTGCCAGGGACAGGAGCCAATCGAGGGAAGCTTTCTTT.

This clonotype came up many times. The chain joins TRBV12-3 or TRBV12-4 to TRBJ1-5; D is ambiguous. Trimming left V 8 bases short and J 2 bases short, with 7 bases between. This CDR3 has 12 residues. CDR3 amino acids: CASGPGNQPQHF. In DNA, the CDR3 is TGTGCCAGCGGCCCAGGCAATCAGCCCCAGCATTTT.

This clonotype was counted many times. V is TRBV5-1 and J is TRBJ1-1; weak D call: TRBD1 (6 bases). The length of the CDR3 is 14 residues. Per germline, CDR1 SGHRS and CDR2 YFSETQ. Trimming stripped 6 bases from V and 1 base from J, with 13 bases between. CDR3 sequence: CASKGQSSNTEAFF. In DNA, the CDR3 is TGCGCCAGCAAAGGACAGTCCTCGAACACTGAAGCTTTCTTT.

Many counts were recorded for this clonotype. The rearrangement uses TRBV20-1 and TRBJ2-1; TRBD2 matches 10 bases. The germline V gene has CDR1 DFQATT and CDR2 SNEGSKA (reference sequence). V lost 3 bases, J lost 1 base, and 15 bases stayed unmatched. The CDR3 loop spans 19 amino acids. The CDR3 nucleotides read TGCAGTGCTAGTATTCAATGGTGGCTAGCGGGGGAATCCTACAATGAGCAGTTCTTC. This sequence encodes CSASIQWWLAGESYNEQFF.

This clonotype was counted many times. The chain uses TRBV10-2 and TRBJ1-2, with TRBD1 matching 8 bases. This CDR3 has 14 amino acids. With 3 bases clipped from V and 5 bases from J, the junction kept 5 bases outside the gene matches. The V gene's germline CDR1 is WSHSY and CDR2 SAAADI. CDR3 in amino acids: CASSEGRGRYGYTF. The CDR3 DNA sequence: TGCGCCAGCAGTGAAGGCAGGGGGCGTTATGGCTACACCTTC.

This clonotype has a count of ten or more. The chain joins TRBV7-8 to TRBJ2-2, with TRBD2 identical over 7 bases. CDR1 SGHVS and CDR2 FQNEAQ come from the germline V gene. V shed 2 bases, J shed 8 bases, and the junction held 2 bases outside the gene matches. The CDR3 length is 13 residues. The CDR3 reads CASSLPGGGELFF. CDR3 sequence (DNA): TGTGCCAGCAGCTTACCGGGGGGTGGGGAGCTGTTTTTT. Filled out from reference TRBV7-8 and TRBJ2-2, the complete variable domain reads GAGVSQSPRYKVAKRGQDVALRCDPISGHVSLFWYQQALGQGPEFLTYFQNEAQLDKSGLPSDRFFAERPEGSVSTLKIQRTQQEDSAVYLCASSLPGGGELFFGEGSRLTVL.

This clonotype was observed many times. The CDR3 DNA reads TGTGCCAGCAGTTTTCCGCCCGGGGAGCTGTTTTTT. Residues: CASSFPPGELFF. The chain links TRBV28 to TRBJ2-2, with D uncertain. The CDR3 covers 12 residues. Germline loops: CDR1 MDHEN, CDR2 SYDVKM. Between the trimmed V and J ends, which lost 3 bases and 6 bases, there was a span of 5 bases.